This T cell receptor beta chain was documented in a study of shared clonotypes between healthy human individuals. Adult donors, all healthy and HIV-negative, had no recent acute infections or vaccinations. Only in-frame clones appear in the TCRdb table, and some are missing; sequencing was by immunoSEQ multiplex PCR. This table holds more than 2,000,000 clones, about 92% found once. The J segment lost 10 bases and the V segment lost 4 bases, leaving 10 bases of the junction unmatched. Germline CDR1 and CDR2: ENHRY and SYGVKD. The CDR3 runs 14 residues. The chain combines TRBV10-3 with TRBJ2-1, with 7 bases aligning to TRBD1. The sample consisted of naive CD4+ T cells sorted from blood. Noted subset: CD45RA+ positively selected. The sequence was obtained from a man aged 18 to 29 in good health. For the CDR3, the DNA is TGTGCCATCAGTGGGCGACAGGGAATATACGAGCAGTTCTTC. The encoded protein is CAISGRQGIYEQFF.